This entry lists 22 T cell receptor beta chains sequenced from one sample in a study of tumor-infiltrating lymphocytes in localized non-small cell lung cancer. TCRdb's copy holds only in-frame clones and misses some; the assay was immunoSEQ multiplex PCR. The sample carries about 14,000 clones, approximately 80% recorded once. Material: lung tumor tissue. These receptors all stem from a human donor with non-small cell lung cancer.

J is TRBJ2-7 and V is TRBV5-6; D might be TRBD2 (5 bases). This CDR3 comprises 11 residues. Trimming removed 4 bases at V and 11 bases at J, with 13 bases between. From germline, CDR1 is SGHDT and CDR2 YYEEEE. The CDR3 nucleotides are TGTGCCAGCAGCGTTATCCTGGAGGAGTACTTC. Translation gives CASSVILEEYF. The variable domain in full, with the rest retrieved from reference TRBV5-6 and TRBJ2-7, is DAGVTQSPTHLIKTRGQQVTLRCSPKSGHDTVSWYQQALGQGPQFIFQYYEEEERQRGNFPDRFSGHQFPNYSSELNVNALLLGDSALYLCASSVILEEYFGPGTRLTVT.

This chain connects TRBV9 to TRBJ2-1; 12 positions agree with TRBD2. V lost 0 bases, J lost 13 bases, and 14 bases stayed unmatched. There are 17 residues in the CDR3. Germline lookup yields CDR1 SGDLS and CDR2 YYNGEE. The CDR3 region is CASSVGGGLAGLTAQFF. The CDR3 DNA follows: TGTGCCAGCAGCGTAGGAGGGGGACTAGCGGGCCTTACGGCCCAGTTCTTC. Using reference TRBV9 and TRBJ2-1 for the parts outside the CDR3, the full variable domain is DSGVTQTPKHLITATGQRVTLRCSPRSGDLSVYWYQQSLDQGLQFLIQYYNGEERAKGNILERFSAQQFPDLHSELNLSSLELGDSALYFCASSVGGGLAGLTAQFFGPGTRLTVL.

The gene calls are TRBV11-2 and TRBJ2-1, with D hard to call. CDR1 and CDR2 (germline): SGHAT, FQNNGV. Trimming stripped 7 bases from V and 4 bases from J, with 11 bases between. The length of the CDR3 is 13 residues. The CDR3 reads CASTPDSYNEQFF. CDR3 nucleotides: TGTGCCAGCACCCCCGACTCTTACAATGAGCAGTTCTTC.

V and J are TRBV18 and TRBJ1-2, with D unresolved. Germline CDR1 KGHSH, CDR2 LQKENI. The CDR3 runs 14 residues. V gave up 6 bases and J gave up 4 bases, with 15 bases separating them. CDR3 nucleotides: TGTGCCAGCTCTTTCAGCGGAACACTCTATGGCTACACCTTC. Amino acids: CASSFSGTLYGYTF.

The table lists this clone with a count of one. The chain has TRBV29-1 and TRBJ2-3, with TRBD2 matching over 8 bases. V lost 3 bases, J lost 6 bases, and 11 bases stayed unmatched. CDR1 and CDR2 from the germline V gene are SQVTM and ANQGSEA. CDR3 length: 15 residues. The CDR3 protein is CSVDAMRGEGDTQYF. The CDR3 nucleotides read TGCAGCGTTGATGCAATGCGGGGGGAGGGGGATACGCAGTATTTT.

The J gene is TRBJ1-4, the V gene TRBV6-1, with D perhaps TRBD1 (6 bases). V gave up 3 bases and J gave up 0 bases, with 11 bases separating them. The CDR3 runs to 16 residues. In germline, CDR1 is MNHNS, CDR2 SASEGT. CDR3 in amino acids: CASSDPGGATNEKLFF. DNA of the CDR3: TGTGCCAGCAGTGACCCGGGGGGCGCAACTAATGAAAAACTGTTTTTT.

The gene calls are TRBV7-6 and TRBJ1-2; a weak D match, TRBD1 (5 bases). V shed 6 bases and J shed 6 bases, with 17 bases lying between them. CDR3 length: 14 residues. From germline, CDR1 is SGHVS and CDR2 FNYEAQ. DNA for the CDR3: TGTGCCAGCAGTTCTAGCAGGGCGGGGAATGGCTACACCTTC. This encodes CASSSSRAGNGYTF.

V is TRBV4-1 and J is TRBJ2-3; 9 bases fit TRBD1. This CDR3 comprises 15 residues. V gave up 3 bases and J gave up 3 bases; unmatched junction bases: 4. Germline V lookup: CDR1 MGHRA, CDR2 YSYEKL. The CDR3: CASSQMDRGTDTQYF. In DNA form, the CDR3 reads TGCGCCAGCAGCCAGATGGACAGGGGTACAGATACGCAGTATTTT.

The V and J genes are TRBV11-2 and TRBJ2-1; D is uncertain. Per germline, CDR1 SGHAT and CDR2 FQNNGV. V lost 7 bases and J lost 4, with 11 bases in between. The CDR3 has 13 residues. Here the CDR3 DNA reads TGTGCCAGCACCGATGGCGGTTACAATGAGCAGTTCTTC. Its translation is CASTDGGYNEQFF.

CDR3 protein: CASSPPGTYGYTF. The CDR3 DNA reads as TGTGCCAGTAGTCCCCCTGGGACTTATGGCTACACCTTC. The chain uses TRBV19 and TRBJ1-2; possible D gene TRBD1, 5 bases. Trimming took off 5 bases at V and 5 bases at J, with 12 bases between the two ends. CDR3 length: 13 amino acids. Germline CDR1 reads LNHDA; CDR2 reads SQIVND (reference sequence).

J is TRBJ2-1 and V is TRBV19, with D tentatively TRBD2 (5 bases). This CDR3 contains 15 residues. V lost 1 base and J 6 bases, leaving 13 bases between the germline ends. Germline V lookup: CDR1 LNHDA, CDR2 SQIVND (reference sequence). The CDR3 here is CASSIGGGLPNEQFF. The CDR3 DNA sequence: TGTGCCAGTAGTATAGGCGGAGGTCTGCCCAATGAGCAGTTCTTC.

This chain links TRBV19 with TRBJ2-3; D is perhaps TRBD2 (6 bases). Looked up from germline, CDR1 is LNHDA and CDR2 is SQIVND (reference sequence). The ends were cut back, 3 bases at V and 2 bases at J, with 9 bases in the middle. The CDR3 is made up of 14 amino acids. DNA for the CDR3: TGTGCCAGTAGTATGGGACTCTCCACAGATACGCAGTATTTT. Protein sequence: CASSMGLSTDTQYF.

The sample holds a few counts of this clone. This chain links TRBV28 with TRBJ2-1; unclear D gene. Germline-derived CDR1 and CDR2 are MDHEN and SYDVKM. V was cut by 5 bases and J by 9 bases, with 17 bases left in between. The CDR3 is 14 residues long. The chain's CDR3 is CASSPADTVGEQFF. CDR3 sequence (DNA): TGTGCCAGCAGTCCCGCCGACACTGTCGGTGAGCAGTTCTTC.

This clone was seen only a few times. The chain has TRBV18 and TRBJ2-7; D possibly matches TRBD1 or TRBD2 (6 bases each). This CDR3 spans 14 amino acids. Germline loops: CDR1 KGHSH, CDR2 LQKENI. V lost 4 bases and J 2 bases, leaving 12 bases between the germline ends. CDR3 amino acids: CASSRGALTYEQYF. The CDR3 DNA reads TGTGCCAGCTCACGGGGGGCATTGACCTACGAGCAGTACTTC.

The rearrangement uses TRBV5-4 and TRBJ2-3; the match to TRBD1 covers 8 bases. Germline V gene data show CDR1 as SGHNT and CDR2 as YYREEE (reference sequence). Unmatched junction bases numbered 3, after V lost 2 bases and J lost 4 bases. CDR3 length equals 14 residues. As DNA, the CDR3 is TGTGCCAGCAGCTTTGGACAGGGCTCAGATACGCAGTATTTT. Protein: CASSFGQGSDTQYF.

This clone was observed once. V gene TRBV11-1 combines with J gene TRBJ2-1, with D perhaps being TRBD1 or TRBD2 (7 bases each). From germline, CDR1 is SGHAT and CDR2 FQDESV (reference sequence). V was pared by 3 bases and J by 3 bases, with 12 bases between. This CDR3 has 15 residues. The CDR3 is CASSLAGGGYNEQFF. For the CDR3, the DNA is TGTGCCAGCAGCTTGGCAGGGGGGGGCTACAATGAGCAGTTCTTC. Full variable domain (outside the CDR3, taken from reference TRBV11-1 and TRBJ2-1): EAEVAQSPRYKITEKSQAVAFWCDPISGHATLYWYRQILGQGPELLVQFQDESVVDDSQLPKDRFSAERLKGVDSTLKIQPAELGDSAMYLCASSLAGGGYNEQFFGPGTRLTVL.

The V gene is TRBV11-1, the J gene TRBJ2-1; TRBD2 is a possible D gene (6 bases). Trimming shortened V by 4 bases and J by 6 bases, and 10 bases separated the two germline ends. This CDR3 comprises 13 residues. Looked up from germline, CDR1 is SGHAT and CDR2 is FQDESV (reference sequence). The CDR3 is CASSSGLPNEQFF. The CDR3 DNA reads as TGTGCCAGCAGCTCGGGACTTCCCAATGAGCAGTTCTTC.

CDR3 DNA: TGCGCCAGCAGCTTGGGTCAGGGGGCGGGAGAGACCCAGTACTTC. This encodes CASSLGQGAGETQYF. V usage is TRBV5-1 and J usage is TRBJ2-5; TRBD1 agrees at 8 bases. Unmatched junction bases numbered 5, after V lost 0 bases and J lost 4 bases. Per germline, CDR1 SGHRS and CDR2 YFSETQ. The CDR3 spans 15 residues.

This chain links TRBV5-4 with TRBJ1-1; D gene unclear. Germline V lookup: CDR1 SGHNT, CDR2 YYREEE (reference sequence). Deletions cut 2 bases from V and 1 base from J, with 6 bases between. The CDR3 totals 13 residues. The CDR3 here is CASSFAGNTEAFF. The CDR3 DNA reads TGTGCCAGCAGCTTCGCGGGGAACACTGAAGCTTTCTTT.

V is TRBV28 and J is TRBJ1-1, with D uncertain. Between the trimmed V and J ends, which lost 7 bases and 2 bases, there was a span of 23 bases. Germline CDR1 is MDHEN and CDR2 is SYDVKM. There are 17 residues in the CDR3. CDR3 region: CASTQLGEGPLNTEAFF. The CDR3 DNA reads as TGTGCCAGCACCCAACTCGGGGAGGGCCCCCTAAACACTGAAGCTTTCTTT.

The J gene is TRBJ2-1, the V gene TRBV11-2, with TRBD2 identical over 15 bases. Per germline, CDR1 SGHAT and CDR2 FQNNGV. V shed 4 bases, J shed 4 bases, and the junction held 5 bases outside the gene matches. The CDR3 consists of 17 residues. The CDR3: CASSSGLAGGFYNEQFF. In DNA form, the CDR3 reads TGTGCCAGCAGCTCCGGACTAGCGGGGGGGTTTTACAATGAGCAGTTCTTC.

V gene TRBV29-1 combines with J gene TRBJ2-2; perhaps TRBD2 as D (5 bases). Germline CDR1 SQVTM, CDR2 ANQGSEA. Trimming took 7 bases from V and 1 from J, leaving 10 bases between them. This CDR3 has 13 amino acids. The CDR3 spells CSAQGRNTGELFF. CDR3 DNA sequence: TGCAGCGCCCAAGGGAGGAACACCGGGGAGCTGTTTTTT.